Presented here are 6 T cell receptor beta chains from one specimen sequenced in a study of T cell responses to AZD1222 COVID-19 vaccine. Here immunoSEQ multiplex PCR was the method, and the copy in TCRdb shows in-frame clones only, minus some. The sample lists about 190,000 clones, roughly 90% occurring once. Sample: peripheral blood, taken on day 0 of AZD1222 vaccination. The receptors were sampled from an adult in good health.

The chain's CDR3 is CASSRGAVGEKLFF. The DNA of the CDR3 is TGTGCCAGCAGCCGGGGGGCAGTTGGTGAAAAACTGTTTTTT. The chain uses TRBV5-4 and TRBJ1-4; a possible D gene is TRBD1 (6 bases). Germline V gene lookup returns CDR1 SGHNT and CDR2 YYREEE (reference sequence). V was pared by 4 bases and J by 7 bases, with 14 bases between. CDR3 length equals 14 residues.

The V and J genes are TRBV5-4 and TRBJ2-7; a possible D gene is TRBD2 (5 bases). This CDR3 spans 14 amino acids. The germline gives CDR1 SGHNT, CDR2 YYREEE (reference sequence). The ends were cut back, 0 bases at V and 4 bases at J, with 11 bases in the middle. The CDR3 here is CASSLEEASYEQYF. The CDR3, as DNA: TGTGCCAGCAGCTTGGAGGAGGCTTCATACGAGCAGTACTTC.

The V call is TRBV5-1, the J call TRBJ2-1, with D tentatively TRBD1 (6 bases). This CDR3 region has 11 residues. Trimming stripped 7 bases from V and 9 bases from J, with 11 bases between. The germline V gene encodes CDR1 SGHRS and CDR2 YFSETQ. CDR3 sequence reads: CASGLDSEQFF. The CDR3 coding sequence is TGCGCCAGCGGCCTGGACAGTGAGCAGTTCTTC.

The rearrangement links TRBV4-2 to TRBJ2-2; weak D call: TRBD1 (5 bases). Germline V gene data show CDR1 as LGHNA and CDR2 as YNFKEQ. V was shortened by 6 bases and J by 5 bases, with 13 bases between the two germline ends. The CDR3 loop spans 14 amino acids. The CDR3 region has the DNA TGTGCCAGCAGGATGGGGCTCGGGACCGGGGAGCTGTTTTTT. Translating gives CASRMGLGTGELFF.

This chain connects TRBV19 to TRBJ1-6; a possible D gene is TRBD1 (5 bases). Germline CDR1 and CDR2: LNHDA and SQIVND (reference sequence). The CDR3 loop spans 17 amino acids. Between the trimmed V and J ends, which lost 5 bases and 9 bases, there was a span of 23 bases. CDR3 in DNA: TGTGCCAGTAGTCTACATGGGGCGGGAGAAATGCGTTCACCCCTCCACTTT. It yields the protein CASSLHGAGEMRSPLHF.

This chain links TRBV10-3 with TRBJ1-2; a weak D match, TRBD1 (6 bases). Trimming stripped 5 bases from V and 8 bases from J, with 12 bases between. The V gene's germline CDR1 is ENHRY and CDR2 SYGVKD. This CDR3 region has 12 residues. CDR3 nucleotide sequence: TGTGCCATCAGTTATTCGACAGGCGGCTACACCTTC. Translation: CAISYSTGGYTF.